This TCR beta chain derives from a study of blood T cell repertoires in COVID-19. Study-wide background: From T cells, B-cell-depleted T cells, or PBMCs came the material, which was cDNA or gDNA.

Trimming left V 0 bases short and J 5 bases short, with 7 bases between. CDR1 MNHEY and CDR2 SVGEGT come from the germline V gene. CDR3 size: 13 residues. Sequencing was performed with immunoSEQ multiplex PCR; in TCRdb, only in-frame clones are kept and a portion is missing. The top ten clones hold about 2.5% of a sample with around 270,000 clones, approximately 92% of them seen once. This chain joins TRBV6-2 or TRBV6-3 and TRBJ1-2; D is unresolved. The receptor was derived from a person under 35 with COVID-19, enrolled during active disease. The sequencing input was peripheral blood. Written as DNA, the CDR3 is TGTGCCAGCAGTTACTCGACGGGTTATGGCTACACCTTC. Its translation is CASSYSTGYGYTF.